One sample yielded the 13 T cell receptor beta chains listed below, sequenced in a study of vaccination and CD4 T cells after COVID-19 (dated by TCRdb to 2021 to 2024). Library preparation used PCR. Sequencer: Illumina iSeq 100. Using fastp at Q25 and MiXCR, TCRdb reprocessed the public reads and kept productive beta chains. Every entry covers one CDR3 protein and lists the most common genes and DNA from its rows. Recorded for this sample are fewer than 30,000 distinct CDR3 sequences; under 65% of them occurred a single time. 1.1% of the sample is taken by the ten largest. Sequences were derived from CD4+ T cells from blood, sampled before SARS-CoV-2 vaccination. These receptors were taken from a human donor who had recovered from COVID-19.

The chain links TRBV19 to TRBJ2-4, with 7 positions matching TRBD2. The CDR3 runs to 12 residues. Germline V CDR1 and CDR2: LNHDA, SQIVND (reference sequence). The V and J ends lost 3 bases and 12 bases, in that order; junction bases with no gene match: 5. The CDR3 DNA reads TGTGCCAGTAGTATTGCGGGCGGGGGTCAGTACTTC. It codes for CASSIAGGGQYF.

DNA for the CDR3: TGTGCCAGTAGTCTCCAGACTGGCTACGAGCAGTACTTC. Residues: CASSLQTGYEQYF. The rearrangement links TRBV19 to TRBJ2-7; no reliable D call. CDR3 length: 13 residues. With 5 bases removed from V and 3 bases from J, the gap between germline ends came to 11 bases. Germline V gene lookup returns CDR1 LNHDA and CDR2 SQIVND (reference sequence).

The CDR3 sequence is CASSLGLAGRPGSTDTQYF. Here the CDR3 DNA reads TGTGCCAGCAGTTTGGGACTAGCGGGCAGGCCAGGGAGCACAGATACGCAGTATTTT. This chain uses TRBV28 with TRBJ2-3; 12 bases map to TRBD2. V lost 3 bases, J lost 0 bases, and 10 bases stayed unmatched. Germline V gives CDR1 MDHEN, CDR2 SYDVKM. This CDR3 has 19 residues. Drawing the rest from reference TRBV28 and TRBJ2-3, the complete variable domain is DVKVTQSSRYLVKRTGEKVFLECVQDMDHENMFWYRQDPGLGLRLIYFSYDVKMKEKGDIPEGYSVSREKKERFSLILESASTNQTSMYLCASSLGLAGRPGSTDTQYFGPGTRLTVL.

V usage is TRBV5-4 and J usage is TRBJ2-5; tentative D call: TRBD1 (5 bases). Germline-derived CDR1 and CDR2 are SGHNT and YYREEE (reference sequence). This CDR3 spans 15 amino acids. Trimming took off 1 base at V and 5 bases at J, with 15 bases between the two ends. The CDR3 region is CASSLRVSGSETQYF. In DNA form, the CDR3 reads TGTGCCAGCAGCTTGAGGGTCTCAGGGTCGGAGACCCAGTACTTC.

The rearrangement links TRBV18 to TRBJ2-3; D call uncertain. The V gene's germline CDR1 is KGHSH and CDR2 LQKENI. The CDR3 is made up of 14 amino acids. Trimming cost V 4 bases and J 0 bases, with 8 bases left between them. CDR3 coding DNA: TGTGCCAGCTCACGTTCCGGGAGCACAGATACGCAGTATTTT. It codes for CASSRSGSTDTQYF.

There are a few counts of this clonotype. In DNA form, the CDR3 reads TGTGCCAGCAAAGTCCTCGGGTCCTATAATTCACCCCTCCACTTT. Its protein product is CASKVLGSYNSPLHF. The V call is TRBV27, the J call TRBJ1-6; D remains unclear. The CDR3 spans 15 residues. V was cut by 7 bases and J by 1 base, with 11 bases left in between. CDR1 and CDR2 (germline): MNHEY, SMNVEV (reference sequence).

The chain uses TRBV20-1 and TRBJ2-3, with 10 bases that match TRBD2. Per the germline V gene, CDR1 is DFQATT and CDR2 is SNEGSKA (reference sequence). The length of the CDR3 is 17 residues. The trim removed 0 bases at V and 1 base at J, leaving 7 bases unmatched. As DNA, the CDR3 is TGCAGTGCTAGAGATGCGGTCGGGACTAGCGGCACAGATACGCAGTATTTT. Amino acid sequence: CSARDAVGTSGTDTQYF.

In this sample, this clonotype turned up once. The J gene is TRBJ2-1, the V gene TRBV7-9; D may be TRBD2 (6 bases). This CDR3 region has 11 residues. V gave up 5 bases and J gave up 8 bases, with 7 bases separating them. Germline V gene data show CDR1 as SEHNR and CDR2 as FQNEAQ (reference sequence). The CDR3 sequence is CASSPGDEQFF. The CDR3 nucleotides read TGTGCCAGCAGCCCGGGGGATGAGCAGTTCTTC.

This clonotype was detected only a few times. The chain carries TRBV4-3 and TRBJ2-4; D may be TRBD2 (6 bases). Trimming shortened V by 1 base and J by 0 bases, and 19 bases separated the two germline ends. The CDR3 sequence is 19 residues long. Germline V gene lookup returns CDR1 LGHNA and CDR2 YSLEER. The CDR3 bases are TGCGCCAGCAGCCAAGTCTTGAGTCCCCGGGGACTAGCCAAAAACATTCAGTACTTC. It yields the protein CASSQVLSPRGLAKNIQYF.

The chain has TRBV18 and TRBJ2-7, with D tentatively TRBD2 (5 bases). Trimming took off 6 bases at V and 2 bases at J, with 20 bases between the two ends. Germline V CDR1 and CDR2: KGHSH, LQKENI. The CDR3 covers 16 residues. As DNA, the CDR3 is TGTGCCAGCTCTCAATGGGGAGATGGACTGACCTACGAGCAGTACTTC. Residues: CASSQWGDGLTYEQYF.

The chain links TRBV20-1 to TRBJ2-3; D is unclear. V lost 1 base, J lost 2 bases, and 10 bases lay in between. The CDR3 runs to 14 residues. The germline CDR1 and CDR2 sequences are DFQATT and SNEGSKA (reference sequence). DNA of the CDR3: TGCAGTGCTAGAGCTATGTTTTCCACAGATACGCAGTATTTT. As protein: CSARAMFSTDTQYF.

Only a few counts were recorded for this clonotype. V usage is TRBV6-2 or TRBV6-3 and J usage is TRBJ1-5; D unresolved. V lost 2 bases, J lost 9 bases, and 5 bases lay in between. CDR1 and CDR2 (germline): MNHEY, SVGEGT. The CDR3 runs to 11 residues. CDR3 residues: CASSYPSPQHF. The CDR3 DNA follows: TGTGCCAGCAGTTACCCCTCGCCCCAGCATTTT.

J is TRBJ2-5 and V is TRBV12-3 or TRBV12-4, with TRBD2 matching 7 bases. The CDR3 totals 13 residues. V shed 10 bases, J shed 2 bases, and the junction held 7 bases outside the gene matches. The CDR3 spells CATTSRTQETQYF. Written as DNA, the CDR3 is TGTGCCACGACTAGCCGAACGCAAGAGACCCAGTACTTC.